The rows below give T cell receptor beta chains drawn from one sample of a study of naive and memory T cell subsets. TCRdb analysed the UMI-ligation and nested PCR reads with MiXCR anew, one entry per CDR3 protein. This table has about 150,000 distinct CDR3 sequences, approximately 22% appearing once. The material sequenced was naive CD4+ T cells from blood. The receptors stem from a human donor in good health. Each CDR3 is given with its conserved first and last residue. The D gene is left open where the match is weak. Rows may omit the clone size; those that give it use once, few, many or a size class.

TRBJ2-7	few	TRBV7-2	14	.	CASSFQGMAYEQYF	TGTGCCAGCAGCTTCCAGGGTATGGCCTACGAGCAGTACTTC
TRBJ2-7	.	TRBV20-1	13	.	CSASQQGTYEQYF	TGCAGTGCTAGTCAACAGGGCACCTACGAGCAGTACTTC
TRBJ1-2	.	TRBV6-5	16	TRBD1	CASSPRTGSRGDGYTF	TGTGCCAGCAGCCCCCGGACAGGAAGTCGCGGCGATGGCTACACCTTC
TRBJ2-1	few	TRBV6-1	13	.	CASSEYLYNEQFF	TGTGCCAGCAGTGAGTACTTATACAATGAGCAGTTCTTC
TRBJ1-3	.	TRBV20-1	12	.	CSASSSGNTIYF	TGCAGTGCTAGTTCGAGTGGAAACACCATATATTTT
TRBJ1-5	.	TRBV12-3/TRBV12-4	14	.	CASSAQYSNQPQHF	TGTGCCAGCAGCGCCCAGTATAGCAATCAGCCCCAGCATTTT
TRBJ2-5	few	TRBV20-1	12	.	CSASTGRETQYF	TGCAGTGCTAGTACAGGTCGTGAGACCCAGTACTTC
TRBJ2-2	many	TRBV6-2/TRBV6-3	12	.	CASSLVTGELFF	TGTGCCAGCAGTCTGGTAACCGGGGAGCTGTTTTTT
TRBJ2-7	.	TRBV11-2	15	.	CASSLVMDGAYEQYF	TGTGCCAGCAGCTTAGTCATGGACGGTGCCTACGAGCAGTACTTC
TRBJ2-3	.	TRBV5-1	12	.	CASRSSTDTQYF	TGCGCCAGCAGGAGTAGCACAGATACGCAGTATTTT
TRBJ1-6	.	TRBV25-1	13	.	CASNRDYNSPLHF	TGTGCCAGCAACAGGGACTATAATTCACCCCTCCACTTT
TRBJ2-3	.	TRBV28	14	.	CASSSAQWTDTQYF	TGTGCCAGCAGTTCGGCGCAGTGGACAGATACGCAGTATTTT
TRBJ2-1	.	TRBV29-1	17	.	CSVEGGGGFLRMNEQFF	TGCAGCGTTGAAGGGGGGGGCGGATTTTTAAGGATGAATGAGCAGTTCTTC
TRBJ1-1	.	TRBV20-1	14	.	CSARATGLDTEAFF	TGCAGTGCTAGAGCTACAGGGCTCGACACTGAAGCTTTCTTT
TRBJ1-5	many	TRBV6-2/TRBV6-3	14	.	CASSSSLSNQPQHF	TGTGCCAGCAGTTCGTCCCTTAGCAATCAGCCCCAGCATTTT
TRBJ2-1	.	TRBV18	16	.	CASSPNPSSSYNEQFF	TGTGCCAGCTCACCAAATCCCAGCAGCTCCTACAATGAGCAGTTCTTC
TRBJ2-7	.	TRBV6-1	15	TRBD1	CASRQGGTGDHEQYF	TGTGCCAGCAGGCAGGGGGGGACAGGGGACCACGAGCAGTACTTC
TRBJ1-1	.	TRBV19	12	.	CASSNRNTEAFF	TGTGCCAGTAGTAACAGGAACACTGAAGCTTTCTTT
TRBJ2-1	.	TRBV3-1	14	TRBD1	CASRRTGSYNEQFF	TGTGCCAGCAGGAGGACAGGGTCCTACAATGAGCAGTTCTTC
TRBJ2-5	few	TRBV7-2	15	TRBD2	CASSLSAGGVETQYF	TGTGCCAGCAGCTTGTCAGCGGGAGGGGTAGAGACCCAGTACTTC
TRBJ2-7	.	TRBV5-1	11	.	CASRIGPEQYF	TGCGCCAGCAGGATCGGGCCCGAGCAGTACTTC
TRBJ2-1	few	TRBV28	13	.	CASSFLLGNEQFF	TGTGCCAGCAGTTTCCTCCTGGGGAATGAGCAGTTCTTC
TRBJ1-2	few	TRBV2	15	.	CASRAQVGVGYGYTF	TGTGCCAGCAGGGCCCAAGTTGGCGTTGGTTATGGCTACACCTTC
TRBJ2-2	many	TRBV11-2	15	.	CASSFRGPNTGELFF	TGTGCCAGCAGCTTTAGGGGCCCGAACACCGGGGAGCTGTTTTTT
TRBJ2-6	.	TRBV20-1	14	.	CSARGSSGANVLTF	TGCAGTGCTAGGGGCTCCTCTGGGGCCAACGTCCTGACTTTC
TRBJ1-2	few	TRBV2	13	TRBD1	CASKGQGNYGYTF	TGTGCCAGCAAGGGACAGGGAAACTATGGCTACACCTTC
TRBJ1-1	.	TRBV29-1	15	.	CSVEYGQYSNTEAFF	TGCAGCGTTGAATACGGACAGTACTCGAACACTGAAGCTTTCTTT
TRBJ1-5	.	TRBV29-1	12	.	CSVGQPNQPQHF	TGCAGCGTCGGACAGCCTAATCAGCCCCAGCATTTT
TRBJ2-4	few	TRBV6-6	13	.	CASLRDVENIQYF	TGTGCCAGCCTCCGGGACGTAGAAAACATTCAGTACTTC
TRBJ2-5	.	TRBV14	18	.	CASSQDSTRLGHQETQYF	TGTGCCAGCAGCCAAGATTCGACACGTCTTGGACACCAAGAGACCCAGTACTTC
TRBJ1-2	.	TRBV6-5	13	.	CAIYGGRGNGYTF	TGTGCCATCTACGGGGGCAGGGGCAACGGCTACACCTTC
TRBJ2-7	many	TRBV18	14	TRBD2	CASASGRASYEQYF	TGTGCCAGCGCCAGCGGGAGGGCCTCCTACGAGCAGTACTTC
TRBJ2-1	.	TRBV7-3	15	TRBD1	CASSPRDRGPGEQFF	TGTGCCAGCAGCCCAAGGGACAGGGGGCCCGGTGAGCAGTTCTTC
TRBJ2-1	.	TRBV29-1	14	.	CSVSRTGDYNEQFF	TGCAGCGTTTCCCGGACGGGGGACTACAATGAGCAGTTCTTC
TRBJ1-1	.	TRBV14	14	.	CASSQENLFTEAFF	TGTGCCAGCAGCCAAGAGAACCTTTTTACTGAAGCTTTCTTT
TRBJ1-5	.	TRBV5-5	15	.	CASSLVRGNNQPQHF	TGTGCCAGCAGCTTGGTGAGGGGAAACAATCAGCCCCAGCATTTT
TRBJ2-3	few	TRBV2	15	TRBD2	CASSQGLAGPDTQYF	TGTGCCAGCAGCCAGGGACTAGCGGGACCAGATACGCAGTATTTT
TRBJ1-6	few	TRBV7-9	14	.	CASSLELQNSPLHF	TGTGCCAGCAGCTTAGAATTACAGAATTCACCCCTCCACTTT
TRBJ2-1	.	TRBV27	17	TRBD1	CASSLPNPGQLNNEQFF	TGTGCCAGCAGTTTACCGAATCCGGGACAGCTTAACAATGAGCAGTTCTTC
TRBJ1-1	few	TRBV19	13	.	CASSIIQAHEAFF	TGTGCCAGTAGTATTATACAGGCGCATGAAGCTTTCTTT
TRBJ1-5	few	TRBV6-6	13	.	CASSYLARGPQHF	TGTGCCAGCAGTTACCTCGCGAGGGGCCCCCAGCATTTT
TRBJ2-4	many	TRBV6-2/TRBV6-3	11	.	CASSSSNIQYF	TGTGCCAGCAGTTCATCGAACATTCAGTACTTC
TRBJ1-5	.	TRBV20-1	15	.	CSARVPGLGNQPQHF	TGCAGTGCTAGAGTGCCAGGCCTAGGCAATCAGCCCCAGCATTTT
TRBJ2-7	few	TRBV7-9	14	TRBD1	CASSSGDRGHEQYF	TGTGCCAGCAGCTCCGGGGACAGGGGCCACGAGCAGTACTTC
TRBJ2-7	few	TRBV5-5	13	.	CASSLEVSYEQYF	TGTGCCAGCAGCCTGGAGGTCTCCTACGAGCAGTACTTC
TRBJ2-1	few	TRBV11-2	16	TRBD2	CASSPFRAGAYNEQFF	TGTGCCAGCAGCCCGTTTCGAGCGGGAGCTTACAATGAGCAGTTCTTC
TRBJ1-4	.	TRBV7-9	11	.	CASSLTGNLFF	TGTGCCAGCAGCTTAACGGGGAACCTGTTTTTT
TRBJ1-5	once	TRBV7-2	12	.	CASSLSYQPQHF	TGTGCCAGCAGCTTGAGTTATCAGCCCCAGCATTTT
TRBJ2-5	many	TRBV20-1	13	TRBD2	CSGGGSQQETQYF	TGCAGTGGGGGCGGGAGTCAACAAGAGACCCAGTACTTC
TRBJ2-2	.	TRBV7-2	15	TRBD2	CASSFGGSNTGELFF	TGTGCCAGCAGCTTCGGCGGGAGCAACACCGGGGAGCTGTTTTTT
TRBJ2-7	.	TRBV29-1	13	.	CSGGDSTSYEQYF	TGCAGCGGGGGGGACAGTACCTCCTACGAGCAGTACTTC
TRBJ2-1	.	TRBV5-1	15	.	CASEVGSPTPNEQFF	TGCGCCAGCGAAGTTGGCTCCCCAACCCCCAATGAGCAGTTCTTC
TRBJ2-7	.	TRBV6-5	15	.	CASRSMGVKTYEQYF	TGTGCCAGCAGATCCATGGGGGTAAAGACCTACGAGCAGTACTTC
TRBJ2-1	few	TRBV6-2/TRBV6-3	19	TRBD2	CTSSYKANPTSGRRNEQFF	TGTACCAGCAGTTACAAGGCCAATCCTACTAGCGGGAGGCGGAATGAGCAGTTCTTC
TRBJ2-3	.	TRBV6-1	13	.	CASQDSWADTQYF	TGTGCCAGCCAGGACAGTTGGGCAGATACGCAGTATTTT
TRBJ1-1	.	TRBV20-1	13	.	CSARVSGYTEAFF	TGCAGTGCTAGAGTATCCGGGTACACTGAAGCTTTCTTT